What follows describes a single T cell receptor (beta chain). Donors were grouped by their self-reported clinical history. With V trimmed by 5 bases and J by 2 bases, 5 bases remained unmatched. The CDR3 has 13 amino acids. CDR1 SQVTM and CDR2 ANQGSEA come from the germline V gene. This entry belongs to a study of blood T cell repertoires in COVID-19. Overall study: The origin of the acute and convalescent COVID-19 samples was the United States, Italy and Spain. PBMCs, B-cell-depleted T cells, or T cells provided the cDNA or gDNA that made up the material.

In the study's own analysis: Counts of nucleated cells, estimated from reference gene primer amplification, were obtained. Method: immunoSEQ multiplex PCR; TCRdb's copy keeps in-frame clones and lacks some. V and J calls and clone size are those listed in that table; D and trimming were worked out from the DNA. The sample holds about 220,000 clones, around 88% seen once. This receptor was obtained from a woman between 45 and 65 years old with acute COVID-19. Sequencing input: PBMCs or T cells enriched from blood (not recorded which). The genes are TRBV29-1 and TRBJ2-7; 8 bases fit TRBD1. CDR3: CSVWGTGAYEQYF. The CDR3 DNA sequence: TGCAGCGTTTGGGGGACAGGCGCCTACGAGCAGTACTTC.